The next 19 T cell receptor beta chains were all read from a single sample in a study of OX40 agonist ivuxolimab in advanced cancers. Data came from immunoSEQ multiplex PCR; TCRdb stores just in-frame clones and leaves some out. Among more than 45,000 clones, roughly 93% were seen once, and the ten largest hold 15% to 20%. The sample here was CD4+ or CD8+ T cells sorted from blood, taken in a trial of the OX40 agonist ivuxolimab. Receptors originate from an adult with an advanced solid tumor such as melanoma, head and neck, liver or kidney cancer.

The chain joins TRBV2 to TRBJ1-1; D is perhaps TRBD1 (6 bases). Trimming removed 3 bases at V and 3 bases at J, with 11 bases between. Germline-derived CDR1 and CDR2 are SNHLY and FYNNEI. This CDR3 spans 14 amino acids. CDR3 in DNA: TGTGCCAGCAGTGAGAGGGGGGGATACACTGAAGCTTTCTTT. This encodes CASSERGGYTEAFF.

This clone appeared a few times. In DNA form, the CDR3 reads TGCAGCACGCCCAGACAGGGTAGGAATGGACCGAACACTGAAGCTTTCTTT. Protein product: CSTPRQGRNGPNTEAFF. This chain uses TRBV29-1 with TRBJ1-1, with 7 bases that match TRBD1. Germline loops: CDR1 SQVTM, CDR2 ANQGSEA. V lost 8 bases, J lost 1 base, and 19 bases stayed unmatched. This CDR3 contains 17 residues. The variable domain in full, with the rest retrieved from reference TRBV29-1 and TRBJ1-1, is SAVISQKPSRDICQRGTSLTIQCQVDSQVTMMFWYRQQPGQSLTLIATANQGSEATYESGFVIDKFPISRPNLTFSTLTVSNMSPEDSSIYLCSTPRQGRNGPNTEAFFGQGTRLTVV.

The chain has TRBV11-2 and TRBJ2-2; unclear D gene. The CDR3 contains 12 residues. Germline CDR1 and CDR2: SGHAT and FQNNGV. V was cut by 10 bases and J by 6 bases, with 12 bases left in between. The chain's CDR3 is CATLEWSGELFF. For the CDR3, the DNA is TGTGCCACCCTAGAGTGGTCCGGGGAGCTGTTTTTT.

The rearrangement uses TRBV5-5 and TRBJ2-1; weak D call: TRBD1 (5 bases). This CDR3 contains 15 residues. The V end lost 0 bases, the J end lost 4 bases, and 11 bases lay between the germline ends. CDR1 and CDR2 from the germline V gene are SGHKS and YYEKEE (reference sequence). The CDR3 DNA follows: TGTGCCAGCAGCTTGGAGCAGGGTGGGTACAATGAGCAGTTCTTC. Translation: CASSLEQGGYNEQFF.

The genes are TRBV27 and TRBJ2-3; D might be TRBD1 or TRBD2, each matching 6 bases. CDR3 length equals 14 residues. Trimming cost V 6 bases and J 3 bases, with 13 bases left between them. Germline V lookup: CDR1 MNHEY, CDR2 SMNVEV (reference sequence). This CDR3 is CASSDRGGTDTQYF. CDR3 DNA sequence: TGTGCCAGCAGCGACAGAGGGGGGACAGATACGCAGTATTTT.

The V call is TRBV5-4, the J call TRBJ2-7; possible D gene TRBD2, 6 bases. CDR3 length: 16 residues. CDR1 is SGHNT, CDR2 YYREEE, per germline (reference sequence). V lost 4 bases and J lost 2, with 19 bases in between. CDR3 protein: CASSPLGGIGTYEQYF. In DNA form, the CDR3 reads TGTGCCAGCAGCCCGTTGGGCGGGATCGGTACCTACGAGCAGTACTTC.

The genes are TRBV7-9 and TRBJ2-3; TRBD2 aligns across 7 bases. CDR1 and CDR2 (germline): SEHNR, FQNEAQ (reference sequence). V trimming: 0 bases; J trimming: 1 base; junction bases outside the gene matches: 4. This CDR3 is 16 amino acids long. CDR3 nucleotides: TGTGCCAGCAGCTTAGCCCAGCGGGGTGGCACAGATACGCAGTATTTT. This sequence encodes CASSLAQRGGTDTQYF.

The rearrangement uses TRBV23-1 and TRBJ2-7, with 7 nucleotides matching TRBD1. TRBV23-1 counts as an open reading frame of uncertain function. The CDR3 loop spans 16 amino acids. V lost 0 bases to trimming and J lost 4 bases; unmatched junction nucleotides: 9. CDR3 DNA sequence: TGCGCCAGCAGTCAATCAAACCAGGGACAGCCTTACGAGCAGTACTTC. Its translation: CASSQSNQGQPYEQYF.

The gene calls are TRBV11-2 and TRBJ1-1, with TRBD1 matching over 11 bases. V trimming: 5 bases; J trimming: 4 bases; junction bases outside the gene matches: 3. The germline V gene has CDR1 SGHAT and CDR2 FQNNGV. The CDR3 is 14 amino acids. The CDR3 reads CASSPGTGGTEAFF. DNA for the CDR3: TGTGCCAGCAGCCCCGGGACAGGGGGCACTGAAGCTTTCTTT.

The rearrangement links TRBV4-2 to TRBJ2-1; perhaps TRBD2 as D (6 bases). The germline CDR1 and CDR2 sequences are LGHNA and YNFKEQ. V dropped 3 bases and J dropped 3 bases, with 15 bases sitting between them. The CDR3 runs 16 residues. As DNA, the CDR3 is TGTGCCAGCAGCCAGGAACTAGCCAACTACTACAATGAGCAGTTCTTC. Translation: CASSQELANYYNEQFF.

This clone has just one count. The rearrangement uses TRBV6-5 and TRBJ2-1; weak D call: TRBD2 (5 bases). V gave up 6 bases and J gave up 7 bases, with 19 bases separating them. The CDR3 has 15 amino acids. The germline V gene has CDR1 MNHEY and CDR2 SVGAGI. The CDR3 is CASRPLIRDSNEQFF. DNA of the CDR3: TGTGCCAGCAGGCCTTTGATTCGGGATTCGAATGAGCAGTTCTTC.

The rearrangement joins TRBV10-1 to TRBJ2-7, with a possible D match to TRBD1 (6 bases). The germline V gene encodes CDR1 WNHNN and CDR2 SYGVQD (reference sequence). V was trimmed by 1 base and J by 0 bases, leaving 13 bases between them. This CDR3 contains 16 residues. For the CDR3, the DNA is TGCGCCAGCAGTGAGTGGTCCGGGACACCCTCCTACGAGCAGTACTTC. Its translation is CASSEWSGTPSYEQYF.

This chain connects TRBV6-1 to TRBJ1-5; possible D gene TRBD1, 5 bases. Per germline, CDR1 MNHNS and CDR2 SASEGT. This CDR3 has 15 amino acids. Deletions cut 3 bases from V and 3 bases from J, with 12 bases between. The CDR3 sequence is CASSETDPINQPQHF. DNA for the CDR3: TGTGCCAGCAGTGAGACAGATCCTATCAATCAGCCCCAGCATTTT.

V is TRBV19 and J is TRBJ2-3, with D hard to call. V gave up 3 bases and J gave up 1 base, with 2 bases separating them. Germline values: CDR1 LNHDA, CDR2 SQIVND (reference sequence). There are 12 residues in the CDR3. CDR3 sequence: CASSIGTDTQYF. The CDR3 coding sequence is TGTGCCAGTAGTATCGGCACAGATACGCAGTATTTT. The full variable domain, its missing parts supplied by reference TRBV19 and TRBJ2-3, is DGGITQSPKYLFRKEGQNVTLSCEQNLNHDAMYWYRQDPGQGLRLIYYSQIVNDFQKGDIAEGYSVSREKKESFPLTVTSAQKNPTAFYLCASSIGTDTQYFGPGTRLTVL.

The V and J genes are TRBV11-2 and TRBJ2-2, with D perhaps TRBD2 (6 bases). This CDR3 contains 14 residues. V lost 5 bases to trimming and J lost 7 bases, with 14 bases between them. Per the germline V gene, CDR1 is SGHAT and CDR2 is FQNNGV. CDR3 nucleotides: TGTGCCAGCAGCGCGGGGTATGGTGGCGGGGAGCTGTTTTTT. Its protein product is CASSAGYGGGELFF.

CDR3 amino acids: CASSLLSQGFTDTQYF. The CDR3 DNA sequence: TGTGCCAGCAGCTTGTTATCACAGGGGTTTACAGATACGCAGTATTTT. The rearrangement joins TRBV5-6 to TRBJ2-3, with 7 positions matching TRBD1. Per the germline V gene, CDR1 is SGHDT and CDR2 is YYEEEE. The CDR3 has 16 amino acids. After removal of 1 base from V and 3 bases from J, the junction contained 8 bases not matched to a gene.

This clone was picked up one time. The chain uses TRBV7-9 and TRBJ2-5; TRBD1 matches 9 bases. V gave up 2 bases and J gave up 5 bases; unmatched junction bases: 6. This CDR3 spans 15 amino acids. CDR1 is SEHNR and CDR2 is FQNEAQ in the germline V gene (reference sequence). CDR3 amino acids: CASSLKTGGAETQYF. Here the CDR3 DNA reads TGTGCCAGCAGCTTAAAAACAGGGGGCGCCGAGACCCAGTACTTC. Full variable domain (outside the CDR3, taken from reference TRBV7-9 and TRBJ2-5): DTGVSQNPRHKITKRGQNVTFRCDPISEHNRLYWYRQTLGQGPEFLTYFQNEAQLEKSRLLSDRFSAERPKGSFSTLEIQRTEQGDSAMYLCASSLKTGGAETQYFGPGTRLLVL.

The chain has TRBV6-6 and TRBJ2-7; D is perhaps TRBD1 or TRBD2 (5 bases each). Trimming removed 5 bases from V and 4 bases from J, with 18 bases in between. This CDR3 is built from 15 residues. Looked up from germline, CDR1 is MNHNY and CDR2 is SVGAGI (reference sequence). In nucleotides, the CDR3 is TGTGCCAGCAGTAAAGGGACGGCTAAAAAGTACGAGCAGTACTTC. Protein sequence: CASSKGTAKKYEQYF.

The rearrangement links TRBV11-2 to TRBJ2-2, with TRBD1 matching 8 bases. Unmatched junction bases numbered 6, after V lost 2 bases and J lost 4 bases. CDR3 length: 16 amino acids. Looked up from germline, CDR1 is SGHAT and CDR2 is FQNNGV. The CDR3 reads CASSLQGARGTGELFF. The CDR3 nucleotides read TGTGCCAGCAGCTTACAGGGGGCGCGGGGCACCGGGGAGCTGTTTTTT.